This record covers a single TCR beta chain. This entry is derived from a study of technical replicates of blood from a handful of donors. The CDR3 is 13 amino acids. V gave up 6 bases and J gave up 6 bases, with 14 bases separating them. Germline loops: CDR1 KGHSH, CDR2 LQKENI. The method was immunoSEQ multiplex PCR; TCRdb's version includes in-frame clones alone and lacks a portion of them. The sample carries around 80,000 clones, about 98% recorded once. Sequencing was performed on T cells isolated from PBMCs. The sequence came from a human donor in good health. This rearrangement joins TRBV18 to TRBJ1-2; D is possibly TRBD1 (5 bases). The DNA for the CDR3 is TGTGCCAGCTCTTCGGGGGACGGTGATGGCTACACCTTC. Encoded protein: CASSSGDGDGYTF.